The clone carrying this TCR beta chain has just one count. The antigen remains unidentified. Germline is not matched at one junction end, which may reflect a read error. The library came from three nested PCR rounds adapted from ARM-PCR protocols. TCRdb fed the multiplex PCR reads into MiXCR, producing one record per CDR3 protein. The sample has around 200,000 distinct CDR3 sequences, 70% to 75% seen once; the top ten hold under 30%. This sample's RNA came from whole unsorted tissue. This sample stems from a study of tumor and adjacent non-tumor tissue in lung cancer. Across the study: There were roughly 11 adenocarcinoma, a couple of squamous cell carcinoma and 1 small cell lung cancer cases. Each sample yielded around 4 million productive TCRbeta reads on average.

The CDR3 is 14 residues long. From germline, CDR1 is SGHNT and CDR2 YENEEA. Study results and caveats: In normal lung, the top 100 clones were significantly more dominant than in tumor.

V is TRBV11-3 and J is TRBJ2-7; D remains ambiguous. Sample: lung tumor tissue. This sequence was found in a man aged 60 to 69 with non-small cell lung cancer. CDR3 sequence (DNA): TGTGCCAGTAGCTTAGGTTCAGTGTCCTACGAGCAGTACTTC. It encodes CASSLGSVSYEQYF.